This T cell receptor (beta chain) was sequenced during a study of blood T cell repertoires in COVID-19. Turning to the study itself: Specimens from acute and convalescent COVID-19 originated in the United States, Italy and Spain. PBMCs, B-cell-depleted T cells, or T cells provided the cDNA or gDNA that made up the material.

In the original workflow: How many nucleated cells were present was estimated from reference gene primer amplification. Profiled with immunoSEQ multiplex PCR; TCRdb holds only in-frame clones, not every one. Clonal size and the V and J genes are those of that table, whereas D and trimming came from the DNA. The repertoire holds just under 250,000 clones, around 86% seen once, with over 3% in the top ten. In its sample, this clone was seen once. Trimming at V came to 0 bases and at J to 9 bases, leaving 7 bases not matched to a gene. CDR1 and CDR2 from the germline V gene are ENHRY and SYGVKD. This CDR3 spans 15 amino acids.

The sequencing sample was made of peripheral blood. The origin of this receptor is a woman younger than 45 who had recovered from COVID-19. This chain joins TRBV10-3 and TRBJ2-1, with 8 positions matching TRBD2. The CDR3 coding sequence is TGTGCCATCAGTGAGTCGAGGCTAGCGGGTAGTGAGCAGTTCTTC. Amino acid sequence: CAISESRLAGSEQFF.